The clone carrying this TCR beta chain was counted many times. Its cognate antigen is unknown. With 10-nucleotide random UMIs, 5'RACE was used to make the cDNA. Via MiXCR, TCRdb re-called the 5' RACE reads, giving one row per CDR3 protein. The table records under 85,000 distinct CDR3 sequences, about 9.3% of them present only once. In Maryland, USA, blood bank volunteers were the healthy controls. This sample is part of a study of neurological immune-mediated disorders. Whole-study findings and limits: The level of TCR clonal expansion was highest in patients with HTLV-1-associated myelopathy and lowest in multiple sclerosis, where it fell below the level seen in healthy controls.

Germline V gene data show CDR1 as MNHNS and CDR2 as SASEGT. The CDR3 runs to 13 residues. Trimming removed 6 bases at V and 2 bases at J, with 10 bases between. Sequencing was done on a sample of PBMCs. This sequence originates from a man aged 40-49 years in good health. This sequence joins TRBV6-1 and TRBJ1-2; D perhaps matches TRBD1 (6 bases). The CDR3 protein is CASRLTGNYGYTF. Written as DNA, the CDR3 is TGTGCCAGCAGGCTCACAGGGAACTATGGCTACACCTTC.